One sample yielded the 5 T cell receptor beta chains listed below, sequenced in a study of shared clonotypes between healthy human individuals. The data were produced by immunoSEQ multiplex PCR, yet TCRdb's version contains in-frame clones alone and is incomplete. Of 950,000 to 1,300,000 clones in the sample, 60% to 80% were seen once. Sequencing was done on a sample of memory CD4+ T cells sorted from blood. Stated subset: CD45RA-negative fraction. The source of these receptors is a man younger than 35 in good health.

V and J are TRBV11-2 and TRBJ1-1, with D hard to call. Trimming took 3 bases from V and 4 from J, leaving 12 bases between them. Germline-derived CDR1 and CDR2 are SGHAT and FQNNGV. The CDR3 runs to 14 residues. The CDR3 region is CASSLSQRVTEAFF. CDR3 nucleotide sequence: TGTGCCAGCAGCTTGTCCCAAAGAGTCACTGAAGCTTTCTTT.

With respect to this clone: Different DNA sequences within this sample yield the same CDR3. The chain employs TRBV27 and TRBJ1-6, with TRBD1 matching 7 bases. Germline CDR1 is MNHEY and CDR2 is SMNVEV (reference sequence). This CDR3 region has 15 residues. J was trimmed by 6 bases and V by 4 bases; bases with no gene match: 6. In nucleotides, the CDR3 is TGTGCCAGCAGTTCCACCGGGACAGTTAATTCACCCCTCCACTTT. Amino acids: CASSSTGTVNSPLHF.

This chain uses TRBV30 with TRBJ2-1; D gene unclear. Germline CDR1 and CDR2: GTSNPN and SVGIG (reference sequence). The V gene lost 5 bases and the J gene lost 5 bases, with 7 bases spanning the gap. This CDR3 has 11 amino acids. CDR3 coding DNA: TGTGCCTGGGCGTCCGACAATGAGCAGTTCTTC. Amino acids: CAWASDNEQFF.

The chain has TRBV14 and TRBJ1-2; 8 nucleotides line up with TRBD1. The V gene's germline CDR1 is SGHDN and CDR2 FVKESK. This CDR3 is 17 amino acids long. The ends lost 0 bases at V and 5 bases at J; junction bases unmatched: 11. The chain's CDR3 is CASSQDPISDRAYGYTF. The DNA of the CDR3 is TGTGCCAGCAGCCAAGACCCCATATCGGACAGGGCGTATGGCTACACCTTC.

This clone was observed a single time. The chain combines TRBV19 with TRBJ2-5; D may be TRBD1 (6 bases). Germline V gene lookup returns CDR1 LNHDA and CDR2 SQIVND (reference sequence). The CDR3 loop spans 14 amino acids. Trimming removed 11 bases at V and 5 bases at J, with 21 bases between. CDR3 nucleotide sequence: TGTGCCCGACACTCTGGGGGCCGATCGGAGACCCAGTACTTC. Its protein is CARHSGGRSETQYF.